These 27 T cell receptor beta chains came from one sample sequenced in a study of human T cells and chemical hapten exposure. TCRdb re-derived calls from the RACE reads in MiXCR, one entry per CDR3 protein. Of about 270,000 distinct CDR3 sequences detected, around 7.3% appear once; the ten largest clones hold around 1.2%. The sample's time point: pre-sensitization, week 0. Documented treatment: therapeutic diphenylcyclopropenone sensitization with weekly scalp DPC. The sample in question was whole blood, obtained in connection with sensitization to the hapten diphenylcyclopropenone (DPC). The receptor source for this set is a young man with alopecia areata. Some clones in this sample may be carry-over from other donors' samples.

The rearrangement links TRBV12-3 or TRBV12-4 to TRBJ1-6, with 10 bases lining up with TRBD1. CDR3 length: 13 amino acids. V lost 5 bases, J lost 11 bases, and 3 bases stayed unmatched. The CDR3 DNA sequence: TGTGCCAGCAGTGGGACAGGGGACACACCCCTCCACTTT. This gives the protein CASSGTGDTPLHF.

This clonotype was seen only a few times. The chain uses TRBV7-6 and TRBJ2-2; D may be TRBD2 (7 bases). CDR3 size: 18 residues. Germline assignment: CDR1 SGHVS and CDR2 FNYEAQ. The V end lost 2 bases, the J end lost 1 base, and 17 bases lay between the germline ends. The CDR3 here is CASSLTFGGGRNTGELFF. CDR3 nucleotide sequence: TGTGCCAGCAGCTTAACGTTCGGCGGGGGCCGGAACACCGGGGAGCTGTTTTTT.

This clonotype was recorded a few times. The chain employs TRBV29-1 and TRBJ2-3, with D possibly matching TRBD2 (6 bases). The V gene's germline CDR1 is SQVTM and CDR2 ANQGSEA. Trimming left V 8 bases short and J 2 bases short, with 11 bases between. This CDR3 contains 12 residues. The CDR3 spells CSWGDSTDTQYF. As DNA, the CDR3 is TGCAGCTGGGGGGACTCCACAGATACGCAGTATTTT.

The gene calls are TRBV5-6 and TRBJ2-6; TRBD1 matches 7 bases. Per the germline V gene, CDR1 is SGHDT and CDR2 is YYEEEE. V shed 4 bases, J shed 2 bases, and the junction held 6 bases outside the gene matches. CDR3 length: 16 amino acids. The CDR3 DNA reads TGTGCCAGCAGCCCTAGAGGGGGCGCTGGGGCCAACGTCCTGACTTTC. This sequence encodes CASSPRGGAGANVLTF.

This clonotype showed up many times. The chain carries TRBV7-9 and TRBJ2-3, with TRBD1 as a possible D gene (5 bases). With 6 bases removed from V and 6 bases from J, the gap between germline ends came to 10 bases. Looked up from germline, CDR1 is SEHNR and CDR2 is FQNEAQ (reference sequence). The CDR3 spans 12 residues. DNA for the CDR3: TGTGCCAGCAGTACCGCAGGGGATACGCAGTATTTT. Amino acids: CASSTAGDTQYF.

J is TRBJ1-3 and V is TRBV3-1; D possibly corresponds to TRBD1 (5 bases). The V end was cut by 4 bases, the J end by 0 bases, with 22 bases between. The germline V gene has CDR1 LGHDT and CDR2 YNNKEL (reference sequence). The CDR3 is 19 residues long. The DNA for the CDR3 is TGTGCCAGCAGCCGAAGTTTCCGGGGCGGACAACTCTCTGGAAACACCATATATTTT. This gives the protein CASSRSFRGGQLSGNTIYF.

The chain is built from TRBV19 and TRBJ1-5, with D uncertain. Germline V gene sequence: CDR1 LNHDA, CDR2 SQIVND (reference sequence). The ends were cut back, 4 bases at V and 0 bases at J, with 13 bases in the middle. There are 16 residues in the CDR3. The CDR3 is CASSTFTNHSNQPQHF. DNA of the CDR3: TGTGCCAGTAGTACCTTCACCAACCATAGCAATCAGCCCCAGCATTTT.

The chain couples TRBV7-9 to TRBJ1-2; D is possibly TRBD1 (6 bases). CDR1 SEHNR and CDR2 FQNEAQ come from the germline V gene (reference sequence). Deletions cut 6 bases from V and 3 bases from J, with 17 bases between. This CDR3 has 15 residues. The CDR3 region has the DNA TGTGCCAGCAGTCGGACAGCACCGATCCACTATGGCTACACCTTC. Protein sequence: CASSRTAPIHYGYTF.

This clonotype was detected ten times or more. The gene calls are TRBV29-1 and TRBJ1-1, with a weak D call TRBD1 (5 bases). The CDR3 sequence is 15 residues long. In germline, CDR1 is SQVTM, CDR2 ANQGSEA. The V end lost 0 bases, the J end lost 8 bases, and 19 bases lay between the germline ends. This CDR3 is CSVEDPAGNAPEAFF. The CDR3 nucleotides read TGCAGCGTTGAAGATCCGGCAGGGAACGCACCCGAAGCTTTCTTT.

This clonotype was picked up a small number of times. The germline gene is not matched at one end of the junction; a read error may be the cause. This chain links TRBV7-9 with TRBJ2-3, with D possibly being TRBD1 or TRBD2 (5 bases each). CDR3 size: 13 residues. Germline V gene lookup returns CDR1 SEHNR and CDR2 FQNEAQ (reference sequence). The CDR3 nucleotides read TGTGCCAGCAGCCTAGCAGGGTTAGATACGCAGTATTTT. The encoded protein is CASSLAGLDTQYF.

The chain is built from TRBV7-9 and TRBJ2-5; TRBD2 aligns across 12 bases. V shed 5 bases and J 0 bases; nucleotides not matched to a gene: 7. CDR1 SEHNR and CDR2 FQNEAQ come from the germline V gene (reference sequence). The CDR3 loop spans 17 amino acids. CDR3 in amino acids: CASSPRLAGAHQETQYF. The CDR3 region has the DNA TGTGCCAGCAGCCCAAGACTAGCGGGGGCCCACCAAGAGACCCAGTACTTC.

This clonotype was counted only a few times. The J gene is TRBJ1-2, the V gene TRBV28, with D perhaps matching TRBD1 (5 bases). The germline CDR1 and CDR2 sequences are MDHEN and SYDVKM. The CDR3 is 12 residues long. Trimming removed 6 bases at V and 5 bases at J, with 10 bases between. The DNA of the CDR3 is TGTGCCAGCAGCAGCAGGGCTTATGGCTACACCTTC. Protein: CASSSRAYGYTF.

The sample holds a few counts of this clonotype. V is TRBV7-2 and J is TRBJ1-1, with TRBD1 as a possible D gene (6 bases). Germline CDR1 and CDR2: SGHTA and FQGNSA. V was shortened by 1 base and J by 5 bases, with 17 bases between the two germline ends. This CDR3 spans 16 amino acids. The DNA for the CDR3 is TGTGCCAGCAGCTTAGGTACAGGGAGTTTAAGGACTGAAGCTTTCTTT. Protein: CASSLGTGSLRTEAFF.

This clonotype was detected ten times or more. V usage is TRBV4-1 and J usage is TRBJ1-2; D may be TRBD1 (6 bases). V lost 2 bases, J lost 0 bases, and 22 bases lay in between. The V gene's germline CDR1 is MGHRA and CDR2 YSYEKL. The CDR3 length is 19 residues. This CDR3 reads CASSQRSHSTGIANYGYTF. The CDR3 nucleotides are TGCGCCAGCAGCCAACGGAGTCACTCTACAGGGATAGCTAACTATGGCTACACCTTC.

The table lists this clonotype with many counts. The chain combines TRBV4-1 with TRBJ1-4; TRBD1 might be the D (5 bases). This CDR3 spans 17 amino acids. Germline CDR1 reads MGHRA; CDR2 reads YSYEKL. The ends were cut back, 1 base at V and 2 bases at J, with 14 bases in the middle. The CDR3 protein is CASSQAEGRGTNEKLFF. CDR3 coding DNA: TGCGCCAGCAGCCAAGCTGAGGGAAGGGGCACTAATGAAAAACTGTTTTTT.

Only a few counts were recorded for this clonotype. This rearrangement joins TRBV18 to TRBJ2-7, with 9 nucleotides matching TRBD2. This CDR3 region has 14 residues. Germline V CDR1 and CDR2: KGHSH, LQKENI. V shed 4 bases and J 6 bases; nucleotides not matched to a gene: 7. The CDR3 reads CASSQASGDREQYV. DNA for the CDR3: TGTGCCAGCTCACAGGCTAGCGGGGACCGCGAGCAGTACGTC.

V is TRBV27 and J is TRBJ2-5; 7 bases line up with TRBD2. The V segment lost 2 bases and the J segment 4 bases; nucleotides outside the gene matches: 13. This CDR3 spans 17 amino acids. Germline-derived CDR1 and CDR2 are MNHEY and SMNVEV (reference sequence). The DNA of the CDR3 is TGTGCCAGCAGTTTAGTGGGGGGGATTTTGACGGGAGAGACCCAGTACTTC. Protein product: CASSLVGGILTGETQYF.

This clonotype was picked up many times. This chain links TRBV12-3 or TRBV12-4 with TRBJ1-1; no reliable D call. Trimming removed 6 bases at V and 4 bases at J, with 6 bases between. This CDR3 region has 11 residues. The chain's CDR3 is CASSSGTEAFF. The CDR3 region has the DNA TGTGCCAGCAGCTCCGGCACTGAAGCTTTCTTT.

V and J are TRBV12-3 or TRBV12-4 and TRBJ2-2, with 7 positions matching TRBD2. V lost 6 bases, J lost 4 bases, and 5 bases stayed unmatched. The CDR3 totals 14 residues. The CDR3 DNA reads as TGTGCCAGCAGGGGACTATTGAGCACCGGGGAGCTGTTTTTT. Its protein is CASRGLLSTGELFF.

The sample holds a few counts of this clonotype. This chain links TRBV3-1 with TRBJ1-1; D is unclear. Between the trimmed V and J ends, which lost 4 bases and 1 base, there was a span of 7 bases. Per germline, CDR1 LGHDT and CDR2 YNNKEL (reference sequence). The CDR3 covers 13 residues. Here the CDR3 DNA reads TGTGCCAGCAGCCCGGAGAGGAACACTGAAGCTTTCTTT. Its translation: CASSPERNTEAFF.

This clonotype was observed a few times. CDR3 region: CASTQLPEGNEQFF. The CDR3 region has the DNA TGTGCCAGCACCCAGTTACCGGAGGGCAATGAGCAGTTCTTC. The chain couples TRBV6-2 or TRBV6-3 to TRBJ2-1, with D perhaps matching TRBD2 (6 bases). V was pared by 7 bases and J by 6 bases, with 16 bases between. The CDR3 is 14 amino acids. Germline loops: CDR1 MNHEY, CDR2 SVGEGT.

This chain uses TRBV4-3 with TRBJ2-2; TRBD2 matches 12 bases. The CDR3 consists of 16 residues. Trimming at V came to 1 base and at J to 4 bases, leaving 1 base not matched to a gene. The germline V gene encodes CDR1 LGHNA and CDR2 YSLEER. CDR3 loop: CASSQGTSGATGELFF. Here the CDR3 DNA reads TGCGCCAGCAGCCAAGGGACTAGCGGGGCCACCGGGGAGCTGTTTTTT.

This clonotype was recorded at least ten times. The CDR3 DNA sequence: TGCGCCAGCAGCTTAGGGATTACCGCGACCAATTTCTACGAGCAGTACTTC. Protein product: CASSLGITATNFYEQYF. The chain joins TRBV5-1 to TRBJ2-7; no clear D gene. Trimming removed 2 bases from V and 3 bases from J, with 21 bases in between. This CDR3 contains 17 residues. Germline loops: CDR1 SGHRS, CDR2 YFSETQ. The variable domain in full, completed from reference TRBV5-1 and TRBJ2-7, reads KAGVTQTPRYLIKTRGQQVTLSCSPISGHRSVSWYQQTPGQGLQFLFEYFSETQRNKGNFPGRFSGRQFSNSRSEMNVSTLELGDSALYLCASSLGITATNFYEQYFGPGTRLTVT.

In its sample, this clonotype was seen many times. The chain uses TRBV9 and TRBJ2-2; D gene unclear. The V gene lost 3 bases and the J gene lost 2 bases, with 2 bases spanning the gap. The CDR3 consists of 12 residues. Germline CDR1 and CDR2: SGDLS and YYNGEE. DNA for the CDR3: TGTGCCAGCAGCGGAAACACCGGGGAGCTGTTTTTT. Translating gives CASSGNTGELFF.

This clonotype has just a few counts. One junction end disagrees with the germline gene, perhaps due to a read error. The chain links TRBV15 to TRBJ2-7; D ambiguous. The length of the CDR3 is 15 residues. The V gene's germline CDR1 is LNHNV and CDR2 YYDKDF (reference sequence). The CDR3 here is CATSREQATSSEQYF. The CDR3 nucleotides are TGTGCCACCAGCAGAGAGCAGGCTACTTCCTCCGAGCAGTACTTC.

This clonotype was counted many times. The genes are TRBV11-2 and TRBJ1-1, with D unresolved. From germline, CDR1 is SGHAT and CDR2 FQNNGV. This CDR3 spans 17 amino acids. V lost 4 bases and J 3 bases, leaving 21 bases between the germline ends. The CDR3 spells CASSSQSYWSRDTEAFF. DNA of the CDR3: TGTGCCAGCAGCTCGCAATCCTACTGGTCTCGGGACACTGAAGCTTTCTTT. Drawing the rest from reference TRBV11-2 and TRBJ1-1, the complete variable domain is EAGVAQSPRYKIIEKRQSVAFWCNPISGHATLYWYQQILGQGPKLLIQFQNNGVVDDSQLPKDRFSAERLKGVDSTLKIQPAKLEDSAVYLCASSSQSYWSRDTEAFFGQGTRLTVV.

This clonotype was recorded a few times. The V and J genes are TRBV6-5 and TRBJ2-7; 10 positions match TRBD1. J lost 6 bases, V lost 8 bases, and 7 bases had no gene match. The CDR3 sequence is 13 residues long. Germline CDR1 is MNHEY and CDR2 is SVGAGI. DNA for the CDR3: TGTGCCAGCCAGGGACAGGGGTTAATCGAGCAGTACTTC. As protein: CASQGQGLIEQYF.